These 29 T cell receptor beta chains came from one sample sequenced in a study of T-cell memory formation after mild COVID-19. Each CDR3 protein is one row after TCRdb ran MiXCR on the 5' RACE reads. This table has 250,000 to 350,000 distinct CDR3 sequences, under 20% appearing once. The specimen sequenced was PBMCs or a T cell subset sorted from them (not recorded which). These receptors were taken from a man younger than 35 who had mild COVID-19 (a few samples of this study predate the infection). Cell type and time point are not known.

This clonotype has a handful of counts. The chain employs TRBV4-1 and TRBJ2-5; 11 positions match TRBD2. V gave up 3 bases and J gave up 3 bases; unmatched junction bases: 3. The CDR3 is 15 amino acids. Germline V gives CDR1 MGHRA, CDR2 YSYEKL. CDR3 amino acids: CASSHLLAGEETQYF. CDR3 nucleotide sequence: TGCGCCAGCAGCCACCTACTAGCGGGGGAAGAGACCCAGTACTTC.

This clonotype has only a few counts. The chain carries TRBV6-5 and TRBJ1-3; TRBD1 might be the D (6 bases). The germline gives CDR1 MNHEY, CDR2 SVGAGI. The CDR3 spans 17 residues. V was shortened by 2 bases and J by 4 bases, with 18 bases between the two germline ends. The CDR3, as DNA: TGTGCCAGCAGTTACGCCCGACAGGCCCTCGGGGGAAACACCATATATTTT. It translates to CASSYARQALGGNTIYF.

This clonotype was detected a few times. The chain combines TRBV19 with TRBJ1-1, with D perhaps matching TRBD1 (5 bases). Germline values: CDR1 LNHDA, CDR2 SQIVND (reference sequence). CDR3 length: 15 residues. V was trimmed by 4 bases and J by 5 bases, leaving 17 bases between them. The CDR3, as DNA: TGTGCCAGTAGTAGGGACTGGGGTCCTGCGACTGAAGCTTTCTTT. Encoded protein: CASSRDWGPATEAFF.

The chain couples TRBV11-3 to TRBJ2-1, with D maybe TRBD2 (5 bases). CDR1 SGHNT and CDR2 YENEEA come from the germline V gene. The CDR3 length is 14 residues. Between the trimmed V and J ends, which lost 1 base and 7 bases, there was a span of 11 bases. CDR3 loop: CASSLVAAGNEQFF. In DNA, the CDR3 is TGTGCCAGCAGCTTAGTGGCCGCGGGTAATGAGCAGTTCTTC.

The chain joins TRBV6-2 or TRBV6-3 to TRBJ2-3; TRBD2 agrees at 7 bases. The CDR3 has 13 amino acids. The junction had 4 bases not matched to a gene; V was cut back by 5 bases and J by 5 bases. Germline CDR1 MNHEY, CDR2 SVGEGT. CDR3 region: CASSGASGDTQYF. CDR3 bases: TGTGCCAGCAGTGGGGCTAGCGGAGATACGCAGTATTTT.

This clonotype was seen a handful of times. This chain connects TRBV29-1 to TRBJ1-1; no definite D call. Trimming stripped 3 bases from V and 1 base from J, with 12 bases between. This CDR3 is built from 14 residues. From germline, CDR1 is SQVTM and CDR2 ANQGSEA. The CDR3 here is CSVDWVRENTEAFF. The CDR3 DNA reads TGCAGCGTTGATTGGGTTCGGGAGAACACTGAAGCTTTCTTT.

The rearrangement uses TRBV6-2 or TRBV6-3 and TRBJ2-1, with D unresolved. V lost 2 bases and J 7 bases, leaving 9 bases between the germline ends. Per the germline V gene, CDR1 is MNHEY and CDR2 is SVGEGT. The CDR3 length is 13 residues. This CDR3 is CASSYVDLNEQFF. As DNA, the CDR3 is TGTGCCAGCAGTTACGTGGACCTAAATGAGCAGTTCTTC.

This clonotype was observed a handful of times. J is TRBJ2-1 and V is TRBV4-1; D not resolved. Germline CDR1 is MGHRA and CDR2 is YSYEKL. The CDR3 spans 14 residues. V was trimmed by 1 base and J by 12 bases, leaving 16 bases between them. In nucleotides, the CDR3 is TGCGCCAGCAGCCAAGTTGTGGGTTCCTTAGGGCAGTTCTTC. This encodes CASSQVVGSLGQFF.

This clonotype was counted ten times or more. The CDR3, as DNA: TGCGCCAGCAGCCTTATCGGGGGCAGGGGAACTAACTATGGCTACACCTTC. Protein sequence: CASSLIGGRGTNYGYTF. The rearrangement uses TRBV4-1 and TRBJ1-2; the D gene is possibly TRBD1 (6 bases). This CDR3 spans 17 amino acids. Germline V gene data show CDR1 as MGHRA and CDR2 as YSYEKL. Trimming removed 4 bases at V and 0 bases at J, with 18 bases between.

This chain uses TRBV24-1 with TRBJ2-5; tentatively, D is TRBD2 (6 bases). Germline CDR1 KGHDR, CDR2 SFDVKD. The CDR3 covers 15 residues. Trimming pared 3 bases from V and 2 bases from J, leaving 12 bases between. CDR3 DNA: TGTGCCACCAGTGATCCCGGGACTGAGCAAGAGACCCAGTACTTC. It specifies CATSDPGTEQETQYF.

This clonotype occurred a few times. The chain is built from TRBV7-2 and TRBJ2-5; TRBD2 aligns across 10 bases. The CDR3 spans 14 residues. V shed 3 bases, J shed 2 bases, and the junction held 0 bases outside the gene matches. Germline V gene data show CDR1 as SGHTA and CDR2 as FQGNSA. The CDR3 here is CASSLGLAQETQYF. CDR3 nucleotides: TGTGCCAGCAGCTTGGGACTAGCGCAAGAGACCCAGTACTTC.

This clonotype was counted between two and nine times. This chain uses TRBV20-1 with TRBJ2-5; TRBD2 matches 8 bases. From germline, CDR1 is DFQATT and CDR2 SNEGSKA (reference sequence). After removal of 4 bases from V and 5 bases from J, the junction contained 6 bases not matched to a gene. The CDR3 is made up of 13 amino acids. CDR3 in DNA: TGCAGTGCTACGAGCGGGGGCTCGGAGACCCAGTACTTC. Its translation is CSATSGGSETQYF.

The chain carries TRBV6-2 or TRBV6-3 and TRBJ1-5; 9 bases match TRBD1. Trimming cost V 6 bases and J 5 bases; bases outside gene matches: 11. Germline loops: CDR1 MNHEY, CDR2 SVGEGT. CDR3 length equals 16 residues. CDR3 loop: CASSEAGTGNYQPQHF. DNA of the CDR3: TGTGCCAGCAGCGAGGCCGGGACAGGGAATTATCAGCCCCAGCATTTT.

About this clonotype itself: Germline is not matched at one junction end, which may reflect a read error. This rearrangement joins TRBV2 to TRBJ2-3; unclear D gene. Germline V CDR1 and CDR2: SNHLY, FYNNEI. CDR3 length: 16 residues. Here the CDR3 DNA reads TGTGCTAGCAGTGTCCGCGTTATAACCTTCACAGATACGCAGTATTTT. The encoded protein is CASSVRVITFTDTQYF.

The chain recombines TRBV12-3 or TRBV12-4 with TRBJ2-4; D not certain. CDR3 length: 12 residues. V was clipped by 3 bases and J by 6 bases, with 6 bases between them. The CDR3 protein is CASSFNRNIQYF. DNA for the CDR3: TGTGCCAGCAGTTTTAACCGAAACATTCAGTACTTC.

This clonotype was seen a few times. The chain combines TRBV7-2 with TRBJ2-3; TRBD2 might be the D (5 bases). The germline gives CDR1 SGHTA, CDR2 FQGNSA. Trimming left V 5 bases short and J 5 bases short, with 11 bases between. This CDR3 region has 13 residues. The CDR3 region is CASSQSGVDTQYF. In DNA, the CDR3 is TGTGCCAGCAGCCAATCCGGGGTAGATACGCAGTATTTT.

The chain couples TRBV9 to TRBJ2-3, with unresolved D. The ends were cut back, 4 bases at V and 5 bases at J, with 11 bases in the middle. Germline values: CDR1 SGDLS, CDR2 YYNGEE. This CDR3 is built from 13 residues. CDR3 coding DNA: TGTGCCAGCAGCAGCCCTGGGGAAGATACGCAGTATTTT. Translated: CASSSPGEDTQYF.

CDR3 sequence reads: CASSQVLARGETQYF. Here the CDR3 DNA reads TGCGCCAGCAGCCAAGTTTTAGCGAGGGGGGAGACCCAGTACTTC. This sequence joins TRBV4-3 and TRBJ2-5, with a weak D call TRBD1 (6 bases). V was shortened by 1 base and J by 5 bases, with 14 bases between the two germline ends. Germline V gives CDR1 LGHNA, CDR2 YSLEER. The CDR3 is 15 residues long.

The chain couples TRBV12-3 or TRBV12-4 to TRBJ1-5; D might be TRBD1 (6 bases). This CDR3 is 14 amino acids long. V was pared by 9 bases and J by 2 bases, with 14 bases between. CDR3 protein: CASRGGGGNQPQHF. CDR3 nucleotides: TGTGCCAGTCGAGGGGGTGGGGGCAATCAGCCCCAGCATTTT.

The V and J genes are TRBV7-2 and TRBJ2-5; D is unresolved. This CDR3 spans 15 amino acids. The germline V gene encodes CDR1 SGHTA and CDR2 FQGNSA. The germline V and J ends were trimmed by 2 bases and 0 bases, with 10 bases remaining between them. CDR3 nucleotide sequence: TGTGCCAGCAGCTTAAACGGGCGAAACCAAGAGACCCAGTACTTC. The encoded protein is CASSLNGRNQETQYF. Filled out from reference TRBV7-2 and TRBJ2-5, the complete variable domain reads GAGVSQSPSNKVTEKGKDVELRCDPISGHTALYWYRQSLGQGLEFLIYFQGNSAPDKSGLPSDRFSAERTGGSVSTLTIQRTQQEDSAVYLCASSLNGRNQETQYFGPGTRLLVL.

This clonotype came up many times. The V and J genes are TRBV2 and TRBJ2-7; 11 bases align to TRBD1. The CDR3 has 14 residues. The V and J ends lost 7 bases and 4 bases, in that order; junction bases with no gene match: 6. Germline CDR1 SNHLY, CDR2 FYNNEI. CDR3 loop: CASTGTGGRYEQYF. The CDR3 DNA sequence: TGTGCCAGCACTGGGACAGGGGGAAGGTACGAGCAGTACTTC.

This clonotype has just a few counts. The chain couples TRBV9 to TRBJ2-2, with a tentative D call TRBD2 (5 bases). The germline CDR1 and CDR2 sequences are SGDLS and YYNGEE. This CDR3 comprises 18 residues. Trimming cost V 0 bases and J 0 bases, with 15 bases left between them. CDR3 DNA sequence: TGTGCCAGCAGCGTAGATCGAGGGAGAACCTCGAACACCGGGGAGCTGTTTTTT. As protein: CASSVDRGRTSNTGELFF. Supplemented by reference TRBV9 and TRBJ2-2, the full variable domain reads DSGVTQTPKHLITATGQRVTLRCSPRSGDLSVYWYQQSLDQGLQFLIQYYNGEERAKGNILERFSAQQFPDLHSELNLSSLELGDSALYFCASSVDRGRTSNTGELFFGEGSRLTVL.

This clonotype was picked up a small number of times. The V and J genes are TRBV5-1 and TRBJ2-2; tentatively, D is TRBD1 (5 bases). The CDR3 covers 15 residues. The ends were cut back, 7 bases at V and 4 bases at J, with 17 bases in the middle. Germline CDR1 is SGHRS and CDR2 is YFSETQ. CDR3 amino acids: CASESQGSGTGELFF. DNA of the CDR3: TGCGCCAGCGAATCCCAGGGTTCAGGCACCGGGGAGCTGTTTTTT.

CDR3 DNA: TGTGCCAGCAGCCTACAGGCCACAGATACGCAGTATTTT. Its protein product is CASSLQATDTQYF. The rearrangement joins TRBV9 to TRBJ2-3; the D gene is possibly TRBD1 (5 bases). This CDR3 is 13 amino acids long. The V gene lost 4 bases and the J gene lost 2 bases, with 8 bases spanning the gap. Germline loops: CDR1 SGDLS, CDR2 YYNGEE.

The rearrangement links TRBV6-5 to TRBJ1-2; TRBD1 aligns across 9 bases. The V and J ends lost 2 bases and 8 bases, in that order; junction bases with no gene match: 12. This CDR3 region has 16 residues. CDR1 and CDR2 from the germline V gene are MNHEY and SVGAGI. Written as DNA, the CDR3 is TGTGCCAGCAGTTACCTAACAACTTTGGACAGGGGAGGCTACACCTTC. This translates into CASSYLTTLDRGGYTF.

V usage is TRBV6-5 and J usage is TRBJ1-1; no clear D. CDR3 length: 11 amino acids. V dropped 6 bases and J dropped 3 bases, with 5 bases sitting between them. Germline V gene lookup returns CDR1 MNHEY and CDR2 SVGAGI. CDR3 in amino acids: CASSHYTEAFF. The CDR3 nucleotides read TGTGCCAGCAGCCACTACACTGAAGCTTTCTTT.

This clonotype was observed a handful of times. This sequence joins TRBV10-3 and TRBJ2-2; TRBD2 aligns across 10 bases. After removal of 11 bases from V and 2 bases from J, the junction contained 5 bases not matched to a gene. Germline CDR1 is ENHRY and CDR2 is SYGVKD. The CDR3 sequence is 14 residues long. In DNA form, the CDR3 reads TGTGCCGCCAGCGGGGGGGATAACACCGGGGAGCTGTTTTTT. Translated, it gives CAASGGDNTGELFF.

The rearrangement joins TRBV23-1 to TRBJ2-7, with TRBD1 identical over 7 bases. TRBV23-1 is labeled an ORF, and its function is uncertain. CDR3 length: 11 residues. V dropped 6 bases and J dropped 5; count of bases not matched to a gene: 1. The CDR3 DNA follows: TGCGCCAGCAGGGACAGGCACGAGCAGTACTTC. It encodes CASRDRHEQYF.

This clonotype was detected only a few times. This chain uses TRBV10-3 with TRBJ1-4; the D is unclear. This CDR3 region has 15 residues. Germline V CDR1 and CDR2: ENHRY, SYGVKD. V was pared by 0 bases and J by 8 bases, with 13 bases between. CDR3 coding DNA: TGTGCCATCAGTGAGTCCCCAGGCCTAGGGGAAAAACTGTTTTTT. Its protein product is CAISESPGLGEKLFF.